Listed below are T cell receptor beta chains from one sample, sequenced in a study of technical replicates of blood from several donors. Sequenced by immunoSEQ multiplex PCR; TCRdb stores in-frame clones only, minus some. This table holds more than 70,000 clones, 93% found once. The sequencing input was T cells isolated from PBMCs. The receptors here all came from a human donor in good health. The CDR3 runs from the conserved cysteine through the conserved F or W. The order of the fields is CDR3 DNA, CDR3 protein, D gene, J gene, CDR3 length, clone size, V gene. D genes are given only for firm matches. The size of a clone is reported for some rows only, either as once, few or many, or as a class for expanded clones.

DNA: TGTGCCAGCAGCCCCTATTTGTTTAGCGGGGGGGCCAATGAGCAGTTCTTC; CDR3: CASSPYLFSGGANEQFF; D: TRBD2; J: TRBJ2-1; length: 17; size: once; V: TRBV11-2
DNA: TGCGCCAGCAGCTCCATACGTCTAGGTAGCAGAGGAGTTCCCTACGAGCAGTACTTC; CDR3: CASSSIRLGSRGVPYEQYF; D: .; J: TRBJ2-7; length: 19; size: .; V: TRBV5-1
DNA: TGTGCCAGCACCTTGGGGGGGACTTATGGCTACACCTTC; CDR3: CASTLGGTYGYTF; D: .; J: TRBJ1-2; length: 13; size: .; V: TRBV28
DNA: TGCAGCGTTGAGGGGCCGAACACCGGGGAGCTGTTTTTT; CDR3: CSVEGPNTGELFF; D: .; J: TRBJ2-2; length: 13; size: .; V: TRBV29-1
DNA: TGTGCCAGCAGCACAGCCGATTATAATTCACCCCTCCACTTT; CDR3: CASSTADYNSPLHF; D: .; J: TRBJ1-6; length: 14; size: few; V: TRBV2
DNA: TGTGCCAGCAGCTTAGGAGAAGGGACAGCCTACGAGCAGTACTTC; CDR3: CASSLGEGTAYEQYF; D: TRBD1; J: TRBJ2-7; length: 15; size: once; V: TRBV7-2
DNA: TGTGCCAGCAGAGGGGATGGGGGGGCAAGTGGCTACACCTTC; CDR3: CASRGDGGASGYTF; D: .; J: TRBJ1-2; length: 14; size: .; V: TRBV2
DNA: TGTGCCAGCAGCGTAGAAGGTAGCGGGAGCTCAGATACGCAGTATTTT; CDR3: CASSVEGSGSSDTQYF; D: TRBD2; J: TRBJ2-3; length: 16; size: .; V: TRBV9
DNA: TGTGCCAGTAACGGAGGGGGGGCTAACTATGGCTACACCTTC; CDR3: CASNGGGANYGYTF; D: .; J: TRBJ1-2; length: 14; size: .; V: TRBV19
DNA: TGTGCCAGCAGGGAGGGACTAGCGTTTATCTATGAGCAGTTCTTC; CDR3: CASREGLAFIYEQFF; D: TRBD2; J: TRBJ2-1; length: 15; size: once; V: TRBV2
DNA: TGTGCCAGCAGTTACTCCACAAACACGAACACTGAAGCTTTCTTT; CDR3: CASSYSTNTNTEAFF; D: .; J: TRBJ1-1; length: 15; size: .; V: TRBV6-6
DNA: TGTGCCAGCAGCCTATATTCCGGGACTAGCCTCTACGAGCAGTACTTC; CDR3: CASSLYSGTSLYEQYF; D: TRBD2; J: TRBJ2-7; length: 16; size: .; V: TRBV5-8
DNA: TGTGCCAGCAGTGAAGGGCTAGCGGGGGGCTCCAGCTCCTACGAGCAGTACTTC; CDR3: CASSEGLAGGSSSYEQYF; D: TRBD2; J: TRBJ2-7; length: 18; size: once; V: TRBV2
DNA: TGCAGCGTGGTAGCGGGGGAGCAGTACTTC; CDR3: CSVVAGEQYF; D: TRBD2; J: TRBJ2-5; length: 10; size: .; V: TRBV29-1
DNA: TGTGCCAGCAGCTCCACGTTTAGCGGGGGGGATGAGCAGTTCTTC; CDR3: CASSSTFSGGDEQFF; D: TRBD2; J: TRBJ2-1; length: 15; size: .; V: TRBV7-3
DNA: TGTGCCAGCGGGGGGGCGGCGGAGACCCAGTACTTC; CDR3: CASGGAAETQYF; D: .; J: TRBJ2-5; length: 12; size: .; V: TRBV5-4
DNA: TGTGCCAGCAGCCAAGATCTAGGACAGTTATATGGCTACACCTTC; CDR3: CASSQDLGQLYGYTF; D: .; J: TRBJ1-2; length: 15; size: once; V: TRBV14
DNA: TGTGCCAGCAGCTTAAGAGGGTTCGGGGAGCTGTTTTTT; CDR3: CASSLRGFGELFF; D: .; J: TRBJ2-2; length: 13; size: .; V: TRBV7-2
DNA: TGTGCCAGCAGCGTAGGGGGCAGGAATCAGCCCCAGCATTTT; CDR3: CASSVGGRNQPQHF; D: .; J: TRBJ1-5; length: 14; size: .; V: TRBV9
DNA: TGCGCCAGCAGCCAAGCAGGACTAGCGGGTAACAATGAGCAGTTCTTC; CDR3: CASSQAGLAGNNEQFF; D: TRBD2; J: TRBJ2-1; length: 16; size: .; V: TRBV4-1